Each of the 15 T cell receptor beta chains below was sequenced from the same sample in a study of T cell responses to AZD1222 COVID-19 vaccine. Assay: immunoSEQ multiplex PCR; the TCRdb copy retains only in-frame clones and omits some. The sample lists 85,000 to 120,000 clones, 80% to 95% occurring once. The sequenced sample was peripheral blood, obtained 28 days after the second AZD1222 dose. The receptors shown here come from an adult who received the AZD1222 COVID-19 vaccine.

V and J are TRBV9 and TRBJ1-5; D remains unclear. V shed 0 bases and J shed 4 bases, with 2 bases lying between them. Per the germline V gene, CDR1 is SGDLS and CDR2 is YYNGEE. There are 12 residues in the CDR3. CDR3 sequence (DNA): TGTGCCAGCAGCGTAGGGAATCAGCCCCAGCATTTT. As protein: CASSVGNQPQHF.

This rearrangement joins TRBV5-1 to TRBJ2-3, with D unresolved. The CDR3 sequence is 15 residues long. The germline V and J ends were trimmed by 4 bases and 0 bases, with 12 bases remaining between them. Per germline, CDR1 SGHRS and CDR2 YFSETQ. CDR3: CASSASPTSTDTQYF. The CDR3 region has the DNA TGCGCCAGCAGCGCCAGCCCAACTAGCACAGATACGCAGTATTTT. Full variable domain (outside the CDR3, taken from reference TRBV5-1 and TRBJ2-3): KAGVTQTPRYLIKTRGQQVTLSCSPISGHRSVSWYQQTPGQGLQFLFEYFSETQRNKGNFPGRFSGRQFSNSRSEMNVSTLELGDSALYLCASSASPTSTDTQYFGPGTRLTVL.

The chain's CDR3 is CASSPRIQDNEQFF. CDR3 sequence (DNA): TGTGCCAGCTCACCAAGAATACAAGACAATGAGCAGTTCTTC. The chain employs TRBV18 and TRBJ2-1; D not certain. This CDR3 comprises 14 residues. Per the germline V gene, CDR1 is KGHSH and CDR2 is LQKENI. V was trimmed by 2 bases and J by 5 bases, leaving 10 bases between them.

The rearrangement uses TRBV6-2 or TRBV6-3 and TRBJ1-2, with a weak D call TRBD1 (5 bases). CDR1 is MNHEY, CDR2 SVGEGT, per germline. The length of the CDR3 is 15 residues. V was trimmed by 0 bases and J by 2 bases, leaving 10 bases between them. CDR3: CASSYSDRRNYGYTF. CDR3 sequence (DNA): TGTGCCAGCAGTTACTCTGACAGAAGGAACTATGGCTACACCTTC.

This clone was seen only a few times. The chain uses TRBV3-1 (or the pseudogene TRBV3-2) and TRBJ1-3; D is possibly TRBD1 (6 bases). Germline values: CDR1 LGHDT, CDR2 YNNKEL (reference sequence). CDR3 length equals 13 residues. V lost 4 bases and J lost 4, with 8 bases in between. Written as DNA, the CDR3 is TGTGCCAGCAGCCGGGGGGCAGGAAACACCATATATTTT. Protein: CASSRGAGNTIYF.

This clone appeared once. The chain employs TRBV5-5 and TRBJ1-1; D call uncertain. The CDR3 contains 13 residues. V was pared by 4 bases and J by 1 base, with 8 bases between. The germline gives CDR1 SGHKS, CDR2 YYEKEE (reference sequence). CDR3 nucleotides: TGTGCCAGCAGCACACGCAGGAACACTGAAGCTTTCTTT. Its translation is CASSTRRNTEAFF.

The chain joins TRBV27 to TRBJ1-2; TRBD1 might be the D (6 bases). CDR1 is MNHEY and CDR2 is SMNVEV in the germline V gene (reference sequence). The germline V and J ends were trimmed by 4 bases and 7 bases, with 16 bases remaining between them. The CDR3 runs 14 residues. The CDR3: CASSSLGTFFGYTF. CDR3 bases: TGTGCCAGCAGTTCGCTTGGGACATTCTTTGGCTACACCTTC.

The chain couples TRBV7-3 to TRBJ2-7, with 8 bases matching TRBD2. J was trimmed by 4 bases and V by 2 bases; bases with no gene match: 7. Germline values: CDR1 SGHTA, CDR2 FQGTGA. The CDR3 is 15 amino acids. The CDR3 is CASSLGGAGVYEQYF. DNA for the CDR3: TGTGCCAGCAGCTTAGGGGGAGCGGGGGTATACGAGCAGTACTTC. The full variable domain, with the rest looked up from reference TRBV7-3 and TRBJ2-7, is GAGVSQTPSNKVTEKGKYVELRCDPISGHTALYWYRQSLGQGPEFLIYFQGTGAADDSGLPNDRFFAVRPEGSVSTLKIQRTERGDSAVYLCASSLGGAGVYEQYFGPGTRLTVT.

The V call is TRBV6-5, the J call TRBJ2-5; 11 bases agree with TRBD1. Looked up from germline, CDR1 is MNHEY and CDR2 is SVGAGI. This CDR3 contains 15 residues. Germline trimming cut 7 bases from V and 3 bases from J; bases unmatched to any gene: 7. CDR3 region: CASTEVGQGEETQYF. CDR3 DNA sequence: TGTGCCAGCACCGAGGTGGGACAGGGGGAAGAGACCCAGTACTTC.

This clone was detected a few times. The CDR3, as DNA: TGTGCCAGCAGCTTAGTCCGTAATTCACCCCTCCACTTT. Its protein is CASSLVRNSPLHF. V usage is TRBV7-2 and J usage is TRBJ1-6, with D unresolved. The V end lost 1 base, the J end lost 6 bases, and 4 bases lay between the germline ends. The CDR3 is made up of 13 amino acids. CDR1 and CDR2 from the germline V gene are SGHTA and FQGNSA.

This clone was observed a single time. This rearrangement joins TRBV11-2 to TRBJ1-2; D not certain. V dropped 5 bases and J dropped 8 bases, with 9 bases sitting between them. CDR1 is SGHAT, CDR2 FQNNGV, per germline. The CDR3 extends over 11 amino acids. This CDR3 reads CASSLVRGYTF. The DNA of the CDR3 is TGTGCCAGCAGCCTTGTGCGAGGCTACACCTTC.

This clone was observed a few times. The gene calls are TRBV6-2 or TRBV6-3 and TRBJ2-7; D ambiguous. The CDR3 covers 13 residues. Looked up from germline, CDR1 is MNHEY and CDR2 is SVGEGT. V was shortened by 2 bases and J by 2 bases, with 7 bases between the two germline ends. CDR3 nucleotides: TGTGCCAGCAGTTACCCCGAGGCCTACGAGCAGTACTTC. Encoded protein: CASSYPEAYEQYF.

Here the CDR3 reads CAWSVTGQPQHF. The CDR3 nucleotides read TGTGCCTGGAGTGTAACAGGGCAGCCCCAGCATTTT. V usage is TRBV30 and J usage is TRBJ1-5; the D gene is possibly TRBD1 (6 bases). The CDR3 covers 12 residues. V was cut by 0 bases and J by 7 bases, with 7 bases left in between. The germline CDR1 and CDR2 sequences are GTSNPN and SVGIG (reference sequence).

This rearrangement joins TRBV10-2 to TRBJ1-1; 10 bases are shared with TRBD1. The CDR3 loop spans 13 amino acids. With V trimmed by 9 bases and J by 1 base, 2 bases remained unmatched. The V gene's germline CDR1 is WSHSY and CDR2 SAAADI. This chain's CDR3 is CASRDRGNTEAFF. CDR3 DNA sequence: TGCGCCAGTCGGGACAGGGGGAACACTGAAGCTTTCTTT.

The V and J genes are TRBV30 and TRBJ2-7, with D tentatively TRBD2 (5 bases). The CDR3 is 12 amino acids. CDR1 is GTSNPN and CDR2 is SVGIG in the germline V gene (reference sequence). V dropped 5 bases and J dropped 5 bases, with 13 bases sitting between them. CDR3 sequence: CAWVTGLNEQYF. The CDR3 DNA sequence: TGTGCCTGGGTGACGGGGTTAAACGAGCAGTACTTC.